The 20 T cell receptor beta chains listed next were all sequenced from one sample in a study of blood T cell repertoires in COVID-19. Assay: immunoSEQ multiplex PCR; the TCRdb copy retains only in-frame clones and omits some. The sample gives around 120,000 clones, about 85% of which show up once; about 11% is in the top ten. Sequencing was done on a sample of peripheral blood. The source of these receptors is an older man with acute or convalescent COVID-19.

The chain recombines TRBV12-3 or TRBV12-4 with TRBJ1-1; TRBD1 is a possible D gene (5 bases). The V gene lost 6 bases and the J gene lost 3 bases, with 11 bases spanning the gap. The CDR3 spans 13 residues. The CDR3 DNA sequence: TGTGCCAGCAGACGGAGGGGAGACACTGAAGCTTTCTTT. This translates into CASRRRGDTEAFF.

CDR3 in DNA: TGTGCCAGCAGTCGGGAGGTAGATCAGCCCCAGCATTTT. Translating gives CASSREVDQPQHF. The chain couples TRBV6-4 to TRBJ1-5; the D is unclear. CDR1 and CDR2 (germline): MRHNA, SNTAGT. The CDR3 runs 13 residues. The V end was cut by 5 bases, the J end by 5 bases, with 10 bases between.

V usage is TRBV7-3 and J usage is TRBJ1-6; D possibly corresponds to TRBD1 (6 bases). V was trimmed by 4 bases and J by 5 bases, leaving 12 bases between them. Germline assignment: CDR1 SGHTA and CDR2 FQGTGA. The CDR3 has 15 amino acids. CDR3 in amino acids: CASSSTGSDNSPLHF. The CDR3 coding sequence is TGTGCCAGCAGCTCGACAGGTTCGGATAATTCACCCCTCCACTTT.

This clone was seen once. The chain is built from TRBV6-5 and TRBJ1-6; D call uncertain. CDR1 is MNHEY, CDR2 SVGAGI, per germline. This CDR3 is built from 15 residues. Trimming left V 5 bases short and J 10 bases short, with 18 bases between. CDR3 sequence reads: CASSPGLFLGSPLHF. The CDR3 nucleotides are TGTGCCAGCAGTCCTGGACTCTTCCTGGGCTCACCCCTCCACTTT.

V and J are TRBV2 and TRBJ2-3; TRBD1 matches 11 bases. Germline V gene sequence: CDR1 SNHLY, CDR2 FYNNEI. The CDR3 is 15 residues long. V shed 6 bases and J 1 base; nucleotides not matched to a gene: 3. This CDR3 is CASRAGQGGTDTQYF. The CDR3 nucleotides read TGTGCCAGCAGGGCGGGACAGGGGGGCACAGATACGCAGTATTTT.

This chain uses TRBV5-1 with TRBJ1-3; no definite D call. The germline V and J ends were trimmed by 0 bases and 7 bases, with 11 bases remaining between them. The CDR3 runs 14 residues. Germline-derived CDR1 and CDR2 are SGHRS and YFSETQ. CDR3 sequence reads: CASSLAANGNTIYF. CDR3 nucleotide sequence: TGCGCCAGCAGCTTGGCGGCCAACGGGAACACCATATATTTT.

Ten or more counts support this clone. The CDR3, as DNA: TGTGCCACCAGCAGCCTAGGGGGGGGAAGTGGTGGCTACACCTTC. As protein: CATSSLGGGSGGYTF. The rearrangement uses TRBV15 and TRBJ1-2, with a tentative D call TRBD1 (6 bases). Germline V gives CDR1 LNHNV, CDR2 YYDKDF (reference sequence). V lost 3 bases and J 7 bases, leaving 18 bases between the germline ends. There are 15 residues in the CDR3.

This clone was observed a few times. The genes are TRBV5-1 and TRBJ2-3; 12 bases align to TRBD2. With 4 bases clipped from V and 0 bases from J, the junction kept 3 bases outside the gene matches. The CDR3 spans 16 residues. Germline V gives CDR1 SGHRS, CDR2 YFSETQ. As DNA, the CDR3 is TGCGCCAGCAGCCTAGGGACTAGCGGGAGCACAGATACGCAGTATTTT. The encoded protein is CASSLGTSGSTDTQYF.

V and J are TRBV5-1 and TRBJ1-1, with a possible D match to TRBD1 (6 bases). This CDR3 has 14 residues. V was trimmed by 3 bases and J by 3 bases, leaving 12 bases between them. The germline gives CDR1 SGHRS, CDR2 YFSETQ. CDR3 in DNA: TGCGCCAGCAGCTCACAGGGATTGGACACTGAAGCTTTCTTT. Protein sequence: CASSSQGLDTEAFF.

The chain recombines TRBV19 with TRBJ2-1, with D hard to call. From germline, CDR1 is LNHDA and CDR2 SQIVND (reference sequence). V lost 10 bases and J lost 9, with 19 bases in between. This CDR3 spans 13 amino acids. The CDR3 coding sequence is TGTGCCACCGCGAGTGGCCTGGAGAGTGAGCAGTTCTTC. Protein sequence: CATASGLESEQFF.

This clone was recorded only once. The rearrangement links TRBV6-5 to TRBJ1-4; TRBD1 aligns across 9 bases. After removal of 6 bases from V and 8 bases from J, the junction contained 10 bases not matched to a gene. The length of the CDR3 is 15 residues. CDR1 and CDR2 (germline): MNHEY, SVGAGI. This CDR3 reads CASRQPGTGREKLFF. The CDR3 DNA reads TGTGCCAGCAGACAACCCGGGACAGGGCGCGAAAAACTGTTTTTT.

This clone was seen a few times. The chain uses TRBV4-1 and TRBJ1-6; tentatively, D is TRBD1 (5 bases). Per germline, CDR1 MGHRA and CDR2 YSYEKL. This CDR3 is 15 amino acids long. The V gene lost 0 bases and the J gene lost 7 bases, with 10 bases spanning the gap. CDR3 sequence: CASSQDLQANSPLHF. CDR3 nucleotides: TGCGCCAGCAGCCAAGATCTACAGGCGAATTCACCCCTCCACTTT.

CDR3 in DNA: TGTGCCAGTAGTATTTCCTCCTCCGGGACAGAAATCAATCAGCCCCAGCATTTT. It translates to CASSISSSGTEINQPQHF. The chain links TRBV19 to TRBJ1-5; 7 nucleotides agree with TRBD1. Trimming removed 3 bases from V and 3 bases from J; junction bases left unmatched: 14. Germline lookup yields CDR1 LNHDA and CDR2 SQIVND (reference sequence). The CDR3 has 18 residues.

The chain couples TRBV5-4 to TRBJ2-5; tentative D call: TRBD1 (6 bases). Germline loops: CDR1 SGHNT, CDR2 YYREEE (reference sequence). The V gene lost 5 bases and the J gene lost 4 bases, with 12 bases spanning the gap. This CDR3 has 13 residues. CDR3: CASSPGVGETQYF. The DNA for the CDR3 is TGTGCCAGCAGTCCAGGGGTGGGAGAGACCCAGTACTTC. The whole variable domain, remainder taken from reference TRBV5-4 and TRBJ2-5, is ETGVTQSPTHLIKTRGQQVTLRCSSQSGHNTVSWYQQALGQGPQFIFQYYREEENGRGNFPPRFSGLQFPNYSSELNVNALELDDSALYLCASSPGVGETQYFGPGTRLLVL.

The J gene is TRBJ1-2, the V gene TRBV7-3; 8 bases are a match to TRBD1. The V segment lost 5 bases and the J segment 5 bases; nucleotides outside the gene matches: 7. This CDR3 has 14 residues. Germline-derived CDR1 and CDR2 are SGHTA and FQGTGA. CDR3 region: CASSAQGAGYGYTF. DNA for the CDR3: TGTGCCAGCAGCGCCCAGGGGGCTGGGTATGGCTACACCTTC.

This clone was counted only a few times. The V call is TRBV7-2, the J call TRBJ2-1; TRBD1 matches 10 bases. The CDR3 extends over 16 amino acids. V dropped 1 base and J dropped 3; count of bases not matched to a gene: 3. Germline CDR1 is SGHTA and CDR2 is FQGNSA. Here the CDR3 reads CASSLGQGAVYNEQFF. The DNA for the CDR3 is TGTGCCAGCAGCTTAGGACAGGGGGCTGTCTACAATGAGCAGTTCTTC. Complete variable domain (other parts from reference TRBV7-2 and TRBJ2-1): GAGVSQSPSNKVTEKGKDVELRCDPISGHTALYWYRQSLGQGLEFLIYFQGNSAPDKSGLPSDRFSAERTGGSVSTLTIQRTQQEDSAVYLCASSLGQGAVYNEQFFGPGTRLTVL.

This chain uses TRBV19 with TRBJ2-1; 8 bases are shared with TRBD2. This CDR3 has 14 residues. The V and J ends lost 6 bases and 4 bases, in that order; junction bases with no gene match: 5. CDR1 and CDR2 (germline): LNHDA, SQIVND (reference sequence). The DNA of the CDR3 is TGTGCCAGTAGGTCACTAGCGGATTACAATGAGCAGTTCTTC. Translation gives CASRSLADYNEQFF.

The rearrangement joins TRBV30 to TRBJ1-3; no definite D call. Germline CDR1 reads GTSNPN; CDR2 reads SVGIG (reference sequence). V lost 5 bases to trimming and J lost 0 bases, with 8 bases between them. The CDR3 loop spans 13 amino acids. The CDR3 protein is CAWDQNSGNTIYF. The CDR3 DNA reads as TGTGCCTGGGATCAGAACTCTGGAAACACCATATATTTT.

The J gene is TRBJ2-1, the V gene TRBV27; 8 bases align to TRBD1. Unmatched junction bases numbered 6, after V lost 3 bases and J lost 5 bases. CDR3 size: 15 residues. Per germline, CDR1 MNHEY and CDR2 SMNVEV (reference sequence). The CDR3 spells CASSFTRGPHNEQFF. The CDR3, as DNA: TGTGCCAGCAGTTTCACCAGGGGGCCCCACAATGAGCAGTTCTTC.

The chain recombines TRBV7-8 with TRBJ1-1, with 10 bases aligning to TRBD1. Per germline, CDR1 SGHVS and CDR2 FQNEAQ. The CDR3 sequence is 18 residues long. The V and J ends lost 5 bases and 1 base, in that order; junction bases with no gene match: 13. The CDR3 sequence: CASSPWGTGAHKNTEAFF. In DNA form, the CDR3 reads TGTGCCAGCAGCCCGTGGGGGACAGGGGCGCATAAGAACACTGAAGCTTTCTTT. The entire variable domain, with the rest obtained from reference TRBV7-8 and TRBJ1-1, is as follows: GAGVSQSPRYKVAKRGQDVALRCDPISGHVSLFWYQQALGQGPEFLTYFQNEAQLDKSGLPSDRFFAERPEGSVSTLKIQRTQQEDSAVYLCASSPWGTGAHKNTEAFFGQGTRLTVV.